Listed below are T cell receptor beta chains from one sample, sequenced in a study of shared clonotypes between healthy human individuals. The protocol was immunoSEQ multiplex PCR, while the TCRdb copy is restricted to in-frame clones and leaves out a portion. Of roughly 500,000 clones in the sample, 81% were seen once. Material for sequencing was PBMCs. The receptors were sampled from a woman in her 40s in good health. Some clones in this sample may be carry-over from other donors' samples. The CDR3 runs from the conserved cysteine through the conserved F or W. For some rows the clone size is stated as once, few or many, or as a class when expanded; others skip it.

J gene	V gene	clone size	CDR3 protein
TRBJ2-1	TRBV30	.	CAWSTDPPVNEQFF
TRBJ2-1	TRBV6-4	.	CASSPGLAGPGNNEQFF
TRBJ2-1	TRBV18	few	CASSPTSATYNEQFF
TRBJ2-7	TRBV5-1	.	CASSLGTGGDEQYF
TRBJ2-7	TRBV28	.	CASLSLIPDYEQYF
TRBJ2-5	TRBV27	.	CASKDRGKETQYF
TRBJ2-3	TRBV28	.	CASSSGTDTQYF
TRBJ2-5	TRBV7-3	.	CASSPRAGETQYF
TRBJ1-5	TRBV2	.	CASSETGGQPQHF
TRBJ2-7	TRBV4-1	.	CASSQGGTGAMYEQYF
TRBJ2-7	TRBV4-2	.	CASSQDGLSYEQYF
TRBJ2-2	TRBV29-1	few	CSVGGGTGELFF
TRBJ2-7	TRBV9	.	CASSVLDYLYEQYF
TRBJ2-7	TRBV7-2	many	CASSLVATYEQYF
TRBJ1-1	TRBV30	many	CAWSIDSGTEAFF
TRBJ1-3	TRBV7-6	once	CASSVDSGNTIYF
TRBJ2-2	TRBV9	.	CASSPQGTGYTGELFF